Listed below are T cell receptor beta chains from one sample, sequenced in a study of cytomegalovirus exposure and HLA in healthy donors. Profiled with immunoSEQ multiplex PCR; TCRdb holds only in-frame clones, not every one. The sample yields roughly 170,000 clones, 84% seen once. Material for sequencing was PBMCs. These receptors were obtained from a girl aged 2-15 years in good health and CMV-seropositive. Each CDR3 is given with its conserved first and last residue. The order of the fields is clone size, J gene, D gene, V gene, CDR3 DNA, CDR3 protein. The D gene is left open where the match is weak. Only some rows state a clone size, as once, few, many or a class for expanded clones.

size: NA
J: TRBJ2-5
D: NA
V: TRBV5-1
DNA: TGCGCCAGCAGCCCCAGTGTTTTGCTCAGGGGACAAGAGACCCAGTACTTC
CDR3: CASSPSVLLRGQETQYF

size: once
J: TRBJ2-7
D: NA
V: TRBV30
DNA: TGTGCCTGGAGTGGTGCGGGGCGGTACTTC
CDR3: CAWSGAGRYF

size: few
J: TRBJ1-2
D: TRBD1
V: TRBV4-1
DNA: TGCGCCAGCCGCGAGACGACAGGGAGCGGCTACACCTTC
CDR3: CASRETTGSGYTF

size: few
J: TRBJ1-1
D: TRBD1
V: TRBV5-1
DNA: TGCGCCAGCAGCCCAACAGGGGGCGGCACTGAAGCTTTCTTT
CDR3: CASSPTGGGTEAFF

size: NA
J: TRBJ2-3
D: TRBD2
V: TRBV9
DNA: TGTGCCAGCAGCATCCTTAGCGGGGTCGGCACAGATACGCAGTATTTT
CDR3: CASSILSGVGTDTQYF

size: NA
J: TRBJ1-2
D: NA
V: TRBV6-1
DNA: TGTGCCAGCAGTGACCAGGTACTGGGTGGCTACACCTTC
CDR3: CASSDQVLGGYTF

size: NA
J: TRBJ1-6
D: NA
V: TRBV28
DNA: TGTGCCAGCAGTTTAGGCGGGAATAATTCACCCCTCCACTTT
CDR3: CASSLGGNNSPLHF

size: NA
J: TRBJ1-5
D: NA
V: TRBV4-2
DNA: TGTGCCAGCAGCCAAGGCTCAGTACAGGGTACTCAGCCCCAGCATTTT
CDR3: CASSQGSVQGTQPQHF

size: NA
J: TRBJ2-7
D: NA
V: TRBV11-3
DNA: TGTGCCAGCAGCTCCGCAGGGAATAGCTACGAGCAGTACTTC
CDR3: CASSSAGNSYEQYF

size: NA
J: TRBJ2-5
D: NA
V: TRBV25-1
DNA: TGTGCCAGCAGTGACGAGAACACCCGGGCCCAGTACTTC
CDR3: CASSDENTRAQYF

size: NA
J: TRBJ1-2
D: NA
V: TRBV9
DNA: TGTGCCAGCAGCGTAGCAGGAAACAATGGCTACACCTTC
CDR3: CASSVAGNNGYTF

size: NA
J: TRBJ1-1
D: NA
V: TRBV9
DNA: TGTGCCAGCAGCGTAGAAGGGGGGAACACTGAAGCTTTCTTT
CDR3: CASSVEGGNTEAFF

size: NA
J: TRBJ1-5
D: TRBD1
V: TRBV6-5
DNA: TGTGCCAGCAGGAGAACAGGGGGACATCAGCCCCAGCATTTT
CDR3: CASRRTGGHQPQHF

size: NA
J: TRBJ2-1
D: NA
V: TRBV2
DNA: TGTGCCAGCAGAGAAAGACACTCCTCCTACAATGAGCAGTTCTTC
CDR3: CASRERHSSYNEQFF

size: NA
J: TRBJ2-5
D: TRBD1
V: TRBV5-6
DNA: TGTGCCAGCAGCTATAGACAAACAGGGGGCTCGGGGCAAGAGACCCAGTACTTC
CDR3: CASSYRQTGGSGQETQYF

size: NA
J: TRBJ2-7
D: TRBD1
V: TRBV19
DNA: TGTGCCAGTAGTCCTGACAGGGGTGGATCCTACGAGCAGTACTTC
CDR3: CASSPDRGGSYEQYF

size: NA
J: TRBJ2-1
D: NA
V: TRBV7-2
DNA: TGTGCCAGCAGCTCCCCCCCACTAGTCTATGAGCAGTTCTTC
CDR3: CASSSPPLVYEQFF

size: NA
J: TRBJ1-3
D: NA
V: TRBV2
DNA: TGTGCCAGCAGTGATGGGCTAGCGGCTGGAAACACCATATATTTT
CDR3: CASSDGLAAGNTIYF

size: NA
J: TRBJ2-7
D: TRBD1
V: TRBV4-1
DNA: TGCGCCAGCAGCCACCCGGGACAGGTGCTCGAGCAGTACTTC
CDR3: CASSHPGQVLEQYF

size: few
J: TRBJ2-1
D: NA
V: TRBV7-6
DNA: TGTGCCAGCAGCTTAGCCGACAGGTCCAATGAGCAGTTCTTC
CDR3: CASSLADRSNEQFF

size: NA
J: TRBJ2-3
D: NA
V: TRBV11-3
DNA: TGTGCCAGCAGCTTTCTCCCAGATACGCAGTATTTT
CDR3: CASSFLPDTQYF

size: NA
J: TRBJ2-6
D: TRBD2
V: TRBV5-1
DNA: TGCGCCAGCAGCTTGGGGGCCGAGGCGGGAGCTGGGGCCAACGTCCTGACTTTC
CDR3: CASSLGAEAGAGANVLTF

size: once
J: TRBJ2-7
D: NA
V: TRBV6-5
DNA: TGTGCCAGCAGCCCAGTAGCGGCCGAGCAGTACTTC
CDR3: CASSPVAAEQYF

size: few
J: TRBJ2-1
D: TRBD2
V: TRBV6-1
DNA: TGTGCCAGCAGCGAAACTAGCGGGAGTAAAGGTGAGCAGTTCTTC
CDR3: CASSETSGSKGEQFF

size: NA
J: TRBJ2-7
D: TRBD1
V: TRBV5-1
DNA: TGCGCCAGCAGCTCCCGGACAGGGACCTACGAGCAGTACTTC
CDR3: CASSSRTGTYEQYF

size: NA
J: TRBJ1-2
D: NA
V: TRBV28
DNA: TGTGCCAGCAGTCCACCGGGGGGGAGGGACTATGGCTACACCTTC
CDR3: CASSPPGGRDYGYTF

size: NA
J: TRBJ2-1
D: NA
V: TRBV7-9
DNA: TGTGCCAGCAGCTTCCCTACCCGAGACCGGGGAGCTGAGCAGCTCTTC
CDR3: CASSFPTRDRGAEQLF

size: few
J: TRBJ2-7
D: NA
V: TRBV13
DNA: TGTGCCAGCAGCTTAGGCGGGGGCGAGCAGTACTTC
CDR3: CASSLGGGEQYF

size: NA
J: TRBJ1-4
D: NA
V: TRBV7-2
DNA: TGTGCCAGCAGCCGGGGTCCTAATGAAAAACTGTTTTTT
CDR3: CASSRGPNEKLFF

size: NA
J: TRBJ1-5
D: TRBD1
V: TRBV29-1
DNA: TGCAGCGTTGCGGACAGGGCTTATAGCAATCAGCCCCAGCATTTT
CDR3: CSVADRAYSNQPQHF

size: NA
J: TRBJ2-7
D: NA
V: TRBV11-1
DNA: TGTGCCAGCAGCTTAGCGACAGAATACGAGCAGTACTTC
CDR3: CASSLATEYEQYF

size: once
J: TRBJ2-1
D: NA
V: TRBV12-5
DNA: TGTGCTAGTCTGGAGGGAGGATCATCCTACAATGAGCAGTTCTTC
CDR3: CASLEGGSSYNEQFF

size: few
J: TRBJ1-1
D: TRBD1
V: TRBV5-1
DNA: TGCGCCAGCAGCGCGAGGACAGGGGGCGCGGGGACTGAAGCTTTCTTT
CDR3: CASSARTGGAGTEAFF

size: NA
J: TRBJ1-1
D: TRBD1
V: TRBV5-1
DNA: TGCGCCAGCAGCCGGGACAGAACGAACACTGAAGCTTTCTTT
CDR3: CASSRDRTNTEAFF

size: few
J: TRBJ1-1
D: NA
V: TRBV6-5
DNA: TGTGCCAGCTCCCCAGAGGGAGGGAACACTGAAGCTTTCTTT
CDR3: CASSPEGGNTEAFF

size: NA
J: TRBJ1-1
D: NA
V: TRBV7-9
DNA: TGTGCCAGCAGCTTAGACGGGGGGTTGGTGAACACTGAAGCTTTCTTT
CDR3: CASSLDGGLVNTEAFF

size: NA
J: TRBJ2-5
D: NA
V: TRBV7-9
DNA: TGTGCCAGCAGCCAGGGGAGCGAGACCCAGTACTTC
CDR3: CASSQGSETQYF

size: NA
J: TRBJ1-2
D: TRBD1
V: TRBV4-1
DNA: TGCGCCAGCCAAAGTTCAGGGGGGCTTCATGGCTACACCTTC
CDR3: CASQSSGGLHGYTF

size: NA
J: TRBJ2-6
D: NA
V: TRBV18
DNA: TGTGCCAGCTCACCGTCAGTGACTGGGGCCAACGTCCTGACTTTC
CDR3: CASSPSVTGANVLTF

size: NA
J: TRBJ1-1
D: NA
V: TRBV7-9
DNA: TGTGCCAGCAGCTTAGGATGCACCCGCCGGAGGACTGAAGCTTTCTTT
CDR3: CASSLGCTRRRTEAFF

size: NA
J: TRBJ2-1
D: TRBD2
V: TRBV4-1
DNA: TGCGCCAGCAGGTCCGGACTAGCGGGAGGCGCCTACAATGAGCAGTTCTTC
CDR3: CASRSGLAGGAYNEQFF

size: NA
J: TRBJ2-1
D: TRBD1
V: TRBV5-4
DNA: TGTGCCAGCAGCGAGGGGACAGGGCGAAGGAATGAGCAGTTCTTC
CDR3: CASSEGTGRRNEQFF

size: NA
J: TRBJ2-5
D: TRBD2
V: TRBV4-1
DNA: TGCGCCAGCAGCCACCCCCCGGGACTAGCGGGAGGGGAGACCCAGTACTTC
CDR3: CASSHPPGLAGGETQYF

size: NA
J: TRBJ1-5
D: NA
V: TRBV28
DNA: TGTGCCAGCACTGAGGGCCGCCAGCCCCAGCATTTT
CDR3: CASTEGRQPQHF

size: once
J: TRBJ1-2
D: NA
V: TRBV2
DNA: TGTGCCAGCTTTGAGCTTAACTATGGCTACACCTTC
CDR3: CASFELNYGYTF

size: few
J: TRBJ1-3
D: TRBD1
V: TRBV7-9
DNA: TGTGCCAGCAGCTCCGACAGGGCTTCAGGAAACACCATATATTTT
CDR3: CASSSDRASGNTIYF

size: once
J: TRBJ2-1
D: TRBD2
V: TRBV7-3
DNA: TGTGCCAGCAGCTTAACTAGCGGGGGGGCCAATGAGCAGTTCTTC
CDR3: CASSLTSGGANEQFF

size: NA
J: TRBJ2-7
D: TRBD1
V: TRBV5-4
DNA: TGTGCCAGCAGCCCCCGGACAGGTACCATCGACGAGCAGTACTTC
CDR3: CASSPRTGTIDEQYF

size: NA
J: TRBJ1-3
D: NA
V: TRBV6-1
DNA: TGTGCCAGCAGTGAAGAATTTGTCCCCCTGAGAGTTGGAAACACCATATATTTT
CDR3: CASSEEFVPLRVGNTIYF

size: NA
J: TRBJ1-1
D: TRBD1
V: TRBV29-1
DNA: TGCGGGTTCAGGGCGGGGACAGGGACGATTGAAGCTTTCTTT
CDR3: CGFRAGTGTIEAFF

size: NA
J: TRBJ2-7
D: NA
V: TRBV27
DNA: TGTGCCAGCAGTTCCTACTACGAGCAGTACTTC
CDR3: CASSSYYEQYF

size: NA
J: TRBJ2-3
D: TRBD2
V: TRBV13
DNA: TGTGCCAGCAGCTCGACTAGCGGGGGACTGTATTTT
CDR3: CASSSTSGGLYF

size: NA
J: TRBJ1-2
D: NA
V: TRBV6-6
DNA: TGTGCCAGCAGTCTAAGGGGCGGCGGCTACACCTTC
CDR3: CASSLRGGGYTF

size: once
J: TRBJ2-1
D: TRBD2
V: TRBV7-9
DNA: TGTGCCAGCAGCCCGCCTAGCGGGAGCTCCTACAATGAGCAGTTCTTC
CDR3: CASSPPSGSSYNEQFF

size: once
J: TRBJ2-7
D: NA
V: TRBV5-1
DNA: TGCGCCAGTACGGAGGGGAGCGAGCAGTACTTC
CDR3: CASTEGSEQYF

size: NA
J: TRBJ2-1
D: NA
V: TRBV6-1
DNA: TGTGCCAGCAGTGAAAGTTTAGCGGCTTCCTACAATGAGCAGTTCTTC
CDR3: CASSESLAASYNEQFF

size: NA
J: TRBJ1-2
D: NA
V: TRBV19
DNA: TGTGCCAGTATAGGCGTAGGGGATGGCTACACCTTC
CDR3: CASIGVGDGYTF

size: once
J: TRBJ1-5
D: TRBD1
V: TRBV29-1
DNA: TGCAGCGTTGGCAGGGGGCGAGGTCAGCCCCAGCATTTT
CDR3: CSVGRGRGQPQHF

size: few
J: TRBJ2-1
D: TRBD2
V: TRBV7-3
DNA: TGTGCCAGCAGCTTAACGGCGGGAGACAACAATGAGCAGTTCTTC
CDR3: CASSLTAGDNNEQFF

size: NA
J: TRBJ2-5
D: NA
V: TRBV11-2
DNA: TGTGCCAGCAGCTTCCGGGGGGAGACCCAGTACTTC
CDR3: CASSFRGETQYF